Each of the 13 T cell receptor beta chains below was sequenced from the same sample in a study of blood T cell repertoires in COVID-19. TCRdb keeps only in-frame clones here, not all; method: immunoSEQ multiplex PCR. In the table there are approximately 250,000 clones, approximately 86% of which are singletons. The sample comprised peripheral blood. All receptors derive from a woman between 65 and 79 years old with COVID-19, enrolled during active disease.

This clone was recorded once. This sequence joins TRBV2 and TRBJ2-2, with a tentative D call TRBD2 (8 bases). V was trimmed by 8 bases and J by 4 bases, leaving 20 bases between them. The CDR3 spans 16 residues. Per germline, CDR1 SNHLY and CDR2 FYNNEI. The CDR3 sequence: CASQRGRGVATGELFF. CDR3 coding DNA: TGTGCCAGCCAAAGGGGGCGGGGGGTAGCCACCGGGGAGCTGTTTTTT.

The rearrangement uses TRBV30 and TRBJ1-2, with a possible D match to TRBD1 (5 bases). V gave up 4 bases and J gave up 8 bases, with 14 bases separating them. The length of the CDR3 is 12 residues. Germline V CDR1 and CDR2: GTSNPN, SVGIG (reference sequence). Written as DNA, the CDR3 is TGTGCCTGGATATCCAGGACACAGGGCTACACCTTC. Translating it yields CAWISRTQGYTF.

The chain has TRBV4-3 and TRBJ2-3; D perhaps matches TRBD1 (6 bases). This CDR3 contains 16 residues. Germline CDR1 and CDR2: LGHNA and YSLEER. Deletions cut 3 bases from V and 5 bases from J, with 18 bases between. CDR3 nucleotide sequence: TGCGCCAGCAGCCACGCTAACAGGGTGAGAGGAGATACGCAGTATTTT. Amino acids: CASSHANRVRGDTQYF.

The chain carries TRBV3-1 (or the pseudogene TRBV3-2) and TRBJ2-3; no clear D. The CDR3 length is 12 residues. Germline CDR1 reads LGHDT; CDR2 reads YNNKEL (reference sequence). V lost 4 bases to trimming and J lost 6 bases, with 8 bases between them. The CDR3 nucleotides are TGTGCCAGCAGCCCCTACGCGGATACGCAGTATTTT. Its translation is CASSPYADTQYF.

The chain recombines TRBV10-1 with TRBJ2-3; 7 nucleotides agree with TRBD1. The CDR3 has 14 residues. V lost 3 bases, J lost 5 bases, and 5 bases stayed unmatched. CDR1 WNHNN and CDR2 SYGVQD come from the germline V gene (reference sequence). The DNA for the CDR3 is TGCGCCAGCAGTGAAGGGGGCGCGTTAGATACGCAGTATTTT. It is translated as CASSEGGALDTQYF.

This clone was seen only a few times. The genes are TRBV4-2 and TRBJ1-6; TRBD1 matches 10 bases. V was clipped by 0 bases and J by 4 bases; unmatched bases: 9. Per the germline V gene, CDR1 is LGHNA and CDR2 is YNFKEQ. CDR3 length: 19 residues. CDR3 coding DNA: TGTGCCAGCAGCCAAGATCTGTGGGACAGGGGTGGGTATAATTCACCCCTCCACTTT. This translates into CASSQDLWDRGGYNSPLHF.

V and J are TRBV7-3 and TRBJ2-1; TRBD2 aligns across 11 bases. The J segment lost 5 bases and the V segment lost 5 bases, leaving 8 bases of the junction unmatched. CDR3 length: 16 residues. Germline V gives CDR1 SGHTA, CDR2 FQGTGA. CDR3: CASSRRLAGPDNEQFF. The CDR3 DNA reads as TGTGCCAGCAGCCGGCGACTAGCGGGGCCCGACAATGAGCAGTTCTTC.

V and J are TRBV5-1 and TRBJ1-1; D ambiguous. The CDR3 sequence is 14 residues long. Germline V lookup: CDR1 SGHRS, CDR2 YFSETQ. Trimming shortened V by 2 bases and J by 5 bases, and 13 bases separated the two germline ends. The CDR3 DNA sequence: TGCGCCAGCAGCTTAGGAGGATTGGGAACTGAAGCTTTCTTT. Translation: CASSLGGLGTEAFF.

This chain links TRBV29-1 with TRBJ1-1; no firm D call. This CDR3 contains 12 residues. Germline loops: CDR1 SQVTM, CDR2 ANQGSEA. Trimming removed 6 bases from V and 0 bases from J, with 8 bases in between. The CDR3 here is CSVDSMNTEAFF. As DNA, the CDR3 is TGCAGCGTCGACTCCATGAACACTGAAGCTTTCTTT.

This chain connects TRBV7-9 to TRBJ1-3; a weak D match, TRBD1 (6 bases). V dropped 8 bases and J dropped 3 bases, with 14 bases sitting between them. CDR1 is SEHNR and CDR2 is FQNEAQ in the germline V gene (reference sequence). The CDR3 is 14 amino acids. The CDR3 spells CASLLTGSGNTIYF. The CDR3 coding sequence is TGTGCCAGCTTGCTAACAGGGAGTGGAAACACCATATATTTT.

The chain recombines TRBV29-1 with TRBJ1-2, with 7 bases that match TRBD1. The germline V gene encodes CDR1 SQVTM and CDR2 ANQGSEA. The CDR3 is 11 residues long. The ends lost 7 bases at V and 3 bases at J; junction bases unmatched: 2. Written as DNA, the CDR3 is TGCAGCGCAGGGACAGACTATGGCTACACCTTC. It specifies CSAGTDYGYTF.

CDR3 amino acids: CAAASNYEQYF. Here the CDR3 DNA reads TGTGCCGCCGCGTCGAACTACGAGCAGTACTTC. The chain carries TRBV10-3 and TRBJ2-7, with no clear D. Trimming removed 11 bases at V and 3 bases at J, with 11 bases between. CDR3 length: 11 residues. Germline assignment: CDR1 ENHRY and CDR2 SYGVKD.

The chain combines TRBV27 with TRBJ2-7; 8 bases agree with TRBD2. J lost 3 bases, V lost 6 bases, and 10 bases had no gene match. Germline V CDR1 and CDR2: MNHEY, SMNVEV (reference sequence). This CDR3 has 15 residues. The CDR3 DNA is TGTGCCAGCAGCAACCCCTGGACTAGCAACTACGAGCAGTACTTC. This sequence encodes CASSNPWTSNYEQYF.